The rows below give T cell receptor beta chains drawn from one sample of a study of T-cell memory formation after mild COVID-19. TCRdb re-analysed the 5' RACE reads in MiXCR, keeping a single row per CDR3 protein. Among a few hundred thousand distinct CDR3 sequences listed, less than 25% were seen once. The material sequenced was PBMCs or a T cell subset sorted from them (not recorded which). The receptors here all came from an adult woman who had mild COVID-19 (a few samples of this study predate the infection). Cell type and time point are not known. The CDR3 runs from the conserved cysteine through the conserved F or W. D genes are given only for firm matches. The size field is filled for only some rows; it gives once, few, many or a size class.

abundance | j_gene | d_gene | v_gene | CDR3nt | CDR3aa
few | TRBJ1-5 | TRBD1 | TRBV7-8 | TGTGCCAGCAGCATACCGGGACAGACGAATCAGCCCCAGCATTTT | CASSIPGQTNQPQHF
NA | TRBJ2-7 | NA | TRBV2 | TGTGCCAGCAGTGACGGGCTAGCGCCCTACGAGCAGTACTTC | CASSDGLAPYEQYF
many | TRBJ2-1 | NA | TRBV12-3/TRBV12-4 | TGTGCCAGCAGCCGCGGCGCTAGCGTCAATGAGCAGTTCTTC | CASSRGASVNEQFF
few | TRBJ2-6 | TRBD2 | TRBV18 | TGTGCCAGCTCAAGGACTAGCGGGGCTCGAAGCACTGGGGCCAACGTCCTGACTTTC | CASSRTSGARSTGANVLTF
many | TRBJ2-1 | TRBD2 | TRBV4-3 | TGCGCCAGCAGCCAAGTACTAGCGGGAGGTCATGAGCAGTTCTTC | CASSQVLAGGHEQFF
many | TRBJ2-1 | TRBD2 | TRBV14 | TGTGCCAGCAGCCCGCAGACTAGCGGGGTTTCCAATGAGCAGTTCTTC | CASSPQTSGVSNEQFF
NA | TRBJ1-1 | TRBD1 | TRBV7-6 | TGTGCCAGCAGCGCTACAGGGGCGGCTGAAGCTTTCTTT | CASSATGAAEAFF
NA | TRBJ2-3 | NA | TRBV10-3 | TGTGCCATCAGTGCGGGACCTATCAGGATAGATACGCAGTATTTT | CAISAGPIRIDTQYF
few | TRBJ2-1 | NA | TRBV29-1 | TGCAGCGTTGAGGGCCTGCCGTACAATGAGCAGTTCTTC | CSVEGLPYNEQFF
few | TRBJ2-3 | TRBD2 | TRBV7-9 | TGTGCCAGCAGCTTAATGGCGGGGGGACTCACAGATACGCAGTATTTT | CASSLMAGGLTDTQYF
once | TRBJ2-7 | NA | TRBV27 | TGTGCCAGCAGTCGTGGGACCGGGCCAGGCTACGAGCAGTACTTC | CASSRGTGPGYEQYF
NA | TRBJ2-1 | TRBD2 | TRBV5-1 | TGCGCCAGCAGCTTGGTTCTGGGAGGGCCCTATGAGCAGTTCTTC | CASSLVLGGPYEQFF
NA | TRBJ1-1 | TRBD1 | TRBV20-1 | TGCAGTGCTAGAGTCTCCTACCGGGACAGCAGCCGAGCTTTCTTT | CSARVSYRDSSRAFF
few | TRBJ2-1 | TRBD2 | TRBV7-9 | TGTGCCAGCAGCTCGGGGACCCTAGCGGAGAGAGCCTACAATGAGCAGTTCTTC | CASSSGTLAERAYNEQFF
NA | TRBJ2-1 | NA | TRBV6-6 | TGTGCCAGCAGCCGCCCGGAACCGAATGAGCAGTTCTTC | CASSRPEPNEQFF
NA | TRBJ1-6 | NA | TRBV24-1 | TGTGCCACCAGTGGTCAGGACGGTTCACCCCTCCACTTT | CATSGQDGSPLHF
few | TRBJ1-3 | TRBD1 | TRBV4-3 | TGCGCCAGCAGCCTTGGGACAGGGGAGGAAAACACCATATATTTT | CASSLGTGEENTIYF
once | TRBJ2-1 | NA | TRBV5-1 | TGCGCCAGCAGCTCGCTTGGAACACCTTCCTACAATGAGCAGTTCTTC | CASSSLGTPSYNEQFF
few | TRBJ2-5 | NA | TRBV12-3/TRBV12-4 | TGTGCCAGCAGTCCGAGACAGCTTCAAGAGACCCAGTACTTC | CASSPRQLQETQYF
NA | TRBJ1-1 | NA | TRBV3-1 | TGTGCCAGCAGCGGGGGCGCGAACACTGAAGCTTTCTTT | CASSGGANTEAFF
NA | TRBJ2-5 | NA | TRBV7-7 | TGTGCTAGCAGCGCAGGGAGCGGAGGTAGCCAAGAGACCCAGTACTTC | CASSAGSGGSQETQYF
few | TRBJ2-3 | TRBD1 | TRBV28 | TGTGCCAGCAGCAGACAGGGACGCACAGATACGCAGTATTTT | CASSRQGRTDTQYF
few | TRBJ2-7 | NA | TRBV6-2/TRBV6-3 | TGTGCCAGCAGTTACCGGTTGGGCTACGAGCAGTACTTC | CASSYRLGYEQYF
few | TRBJ1-3 | NA | TRBV29-1 | TGCAGCGTTGAAGATGGGCTCCGTTCCACCATATATTTT | CSVEDGLRSTIYF
many | TRBJ1-5 | TRBD1 | TRBV29-1 | TGCAGCGTTGGGTGGACAGGGGATCAGCCCCAGCATTTT | CSVGWTGDQPQHF
NA | TRBJ2-2 | NA | TRBV5-1 | TGCGCCAGCAGCTTGTCGACATCCACGAACACCGGGGAGCTGTTTTTT | CASSLSTSTNTGELFF
NA | TRBJ2-1 | TRBD1 | TRBV24-1 | TGTGCCACCAGTGTAAGACAGGGTGGAATCAATGAGCAGTTCTTC | CATSVRQGGINEQFF
few | TRBJ2-7 | TRBD1 | TRBV10-3 | TGTGCCATCCGAGGGCTGGGCCAGGGGGCTGTCTACGAGCAGTACTTC | CAIRGLGQGAVYEQYF
NA | TRBJ1-1 | TRBD1 | TRBV20-1 | TGCAGTGCCACCGGGACAGGGGTTGGCTGGGACACTGAAGCTTTCTTT | CSATGTGVGWDTEAFF
few | TRBJ1-2 | NA | TRBV5-1 | TGCGCCAGCAGCTTGGATTCGGGAAGTGGCTACACCTTC | CASSLDSGSGYTF
few | TRBJ2-5 | NA | TRBV20-1 | TGCAGTGCTAATGCGATCGCGGGTCCCCAAGAGACCCAGTACTTC | CSANAIAGPQETQYF
few | TRBJ2-2 | TRBD2 | TRBV12-3/TRBV12-4 | TGTGCCAGCAGTTTACCCAGGACTAGCGGGGGATCGAACACCGGGGAGCTGTTTTTT | CASSLPRTSGGSNTGELFF
NA | TRBJ2-5 | NA | TRBV18 | TGTGCCAGCTCACCCATCGTAGGGGGGGCGCGACAAGAGACCCAGTACTTC | CASSPIVGGARQETQYF
NA | TRBJ2-2 | NA | TRBV24-1 | TGTGCCACCAGTGAAGACTCCTGGGAGCTGTTTTTT | CATSEDSWELFF
few | TRBJ2-1 | NA | TRBV6-6 | TGTGCCAGCAGTTACTCACAGGAACGTGCTGAGCAGTTCTTC | CASSYSQERAEQFF
NA | TRBJ2-1 | NA | TRBV12-3/TRBV12-4 | TGTGCCAGCAGTTTAACGGCGGGCTACAATGATCAGTTCTTC | CASSLTAGYNDQFF
NA | TRBJ2-7 | NA | TRBV25-1 | TGTGCCAGCAGTGAACAGGGCTACAACGAGCAGTACTTC | CASSEQGYNEQYF
few | TRBJ2-1 | NA | TRBV20-1 | TGCAGTGCTAGGGGATTTCAGGCGGGTGATTACAATGAGCAGTTCTTC | CSARGFQAGDYNEQFF
NA | TRBJ2-1 | NA | TRBV20-1 | TGCAGTGCTAGAGTCCGGGGGCCTGAGCAGTTCTTC | CSARVRGPEQFF
NA | TRBJ2-3 | NA | TRBV20-1 | TGCAGTGCCCCCGTCGGCGGAATTCTTTCCATAAAAAAGCAGTATTTT | CSAPVGGILSIKKQYF
NA | TRBJ1-3 | NA | TRBV6-7 | TGTGCCAGCAGTTTACTGGGGGGAGGAAACACCATATATTTT | CASSLLGGGNTIYF
NA | TRBJ1-2 | NA | TRBV5-1 | TGCGCCAGCAGCTTGGGGACCAACATAGACTATGGCTACACCTTC | CASSLGTNIDYGYTF
few | TRBJ2-7 | TRBD1 | TRBV20-1 | TGCAGTGCTAGGGACAGGCAGGACTACGAGCAGTACTTC | CSARDRQDYEQYF
NA | TRBJ2-7 | NA | TRBV5-1 | TGCGCCAGTAGGGGGGGAAGCCACTACGAGCAGTACTTC | CASRGGSHYEQYF
few | TRBJ2-7 | NA | TRBV6-5 | TGTGCCAGCAGCATAGGGGACACATTGGGTCCGGACGAGCAGTACTTC | CASSIGDTLGPDEQYF
NA | TRBJ2-7 | TRBD2 | TRBV15 | TGTGCCACCAGCAAGCTAGCGGGAGAAATGGACGAGCAGTACTTC | CATSKLAGEMDEQYF
few | TRBJ2-7 | NA | TRBV6-5 | TGTGCCAGCAGTTCGGACCCTCTCATGGTGACGCAGTACTTC | CASSSDPLMVTQYF
NA | TRBJ2-2 | TRBD1 | TRBV29-1 | TGCAGCGTTCAGGGACAGGGGTCTGCCGGGGAGCTGTTTTTT | CSVQGQGSAGELFF
few | TRBJ2-5 | TRBD2 | TRBV7-2 | TGTGCCAGCAGACCTCCAATAGCGGGATGGGAGACCCAGTACTTC | CASRPPIAGWETQYF
few | TRBJ1-2 | NA | TRBV7-2 | TGTGCCAGCACCGGAGGGGTAGGCTACACCTTC | CASTGGVGYTF